This T cell receptor beta chain was recovered during a study of blood T cell repertoires in COVID-19. Study background: Whether acute or convalescent, the COVID-19 samples came from the United States, Italy and Spain. T cells, B-cell-depleted T cells, or PBMCs supplied cDNA or gDNA.

CDR1 and CDR2 (germline): LNHDA, SQIVND (reference sequence). V lost 7 bases to trimming and J lost 3 bases, with 15 bases between them. CDR3 length: 15 amino acids. In the authors' workflow: Amplification from reference gene primers served as the basis for estimated nucleated cell counts. The protocol was immunoSEQ multiplex PCR, while the TCRdb copy is restricted to in-frame clones and leaves out a portion. That table is the source of V, J and clone size, and D and trimming were worked out from the DNA. The sample lists approximately 15,000 clones, 85% to 90% occurring once. The chain links TRBV19 to TRBJ1-4; D is ambiguous. Sequencing input: peripheral blood. This clonotype was obtained from a man aged 50 or older with active COVID-19. CDR3 sequence: CASKIGNSANEKLFF. CDR3 nucleotide sequence: TGTGCCAGTAAAATCGGGAATTCGGCTAATGAAAAACTGTTTTTT.